This entry features one T cell receptor beta chain sequence. Its specificity is not known. The data belong to a study of cytomegalovirus exposure and HLA in healthy donors. Study-wide results and limits: TCR sequences were mostly rare, though some public TCRs occurred in many donors.

Looked up from germline, CDR1 is LNHDA and CDR2 is SQIVND (reference sequence). CDR3 length: 15 residues. V lost 7 bases and J 0 bases, leaving 10 bases between the germline ends. The protocol was immunoSEQ multiplex PCR, while the TCRdb copy is restricted to in-frame clones and leaves out a portion. The data show over 250,000 clones, approximately 90% seen once. The V gene is TRBV19, the J gene TRBJ2-6; the D gene could be TRBD1 or TRBD2 (6 bases each). The source is a woman in her 30s in good health and CMV-seropositive. The sample was PBMCs. The CDR3: CASMEGGSGANVLTF. The CDR3, as DNA: TGTGCCAGTATGGAGGGGGGCTCTGGGGCCAACGTCCTGACTTTC.